Listed here are 9 T cell receptor beta chains from one sample, sequenced in a study of T cell repertoires in MIS-A myocarditis. Sequencing was performed with immunoSEQ multiplex PCR; in TCRdb, only in-frame clones are kept and a portion is missing. In the table there are roughly 15,000 clones, roughly 81% of which are singletons. Sequencing was performed on left ventricle heart tissue obtained at autopsy. These receptor sequences come from a man aged 18 to 29 with fulminant myocarditis from multisystem inflammatory syndrome in adults (MIS-A) after COVID-19.

This chain uses TRBV11-2 with TRBJ1-6; TRBD1 might be the D (6 bases). The ends were cut back, 5 bases at V and 8 bases at J, with 16 bases in the middle. CDR1 and CDR2 from the germline V gene are SGHAT and FQNNGV. The CDR3 has 15 amino acids. The CDR3, as DNA: TGTGCCAGCAGCCCCCGCGGGACAAATTATTCACCCCTCCACTTT. This codes for CASSPRGTNYSPLHF. Combining the CDR3 with reference TRBV11-2 and TRBJ1-6 gives the whole variable domain EAGVAQSPRYKIIEKRQSVAFWCNPISGHATLYWYQQILGQGPKLLIQFQNNGVVDDSQLPKDRFSAERLKGVDSTLKIQPAKLEDSAVYLCASSPRGTNYSPLHFGNGTRLTVT.

Regarding this clone: This CDR3 is also generated by other DNA sequences in the sample. The chain couples TRBV14 to TRBJ1-2; 10 nucleotides align to TRBD1. This CDR3 is built from 17 residues. Germline V gene lookup returns CDR1 SGHDN and CDR2 FVKESK. With V trimmed by 4 bases and J by 4 bases, 12 bases remained unmatched. This CDR3 is CASSRLGTGALTYGYTF. For the CDR3, the DNA is TGTGCCAGCAGCCGACTTGGGACAGGGGCTCTCACCTATGGCTACACCTTC.

This chain connects TRBV19 to TRBJ2-5, with 9 bases lining up with TRBD1. The CDR3 runs 15 residues. V lost 5 bases, J lost 4 bases, and 8 bases stayed unmatched. CDR1 is LNHDA and CDR2 is SQIVND in the germline V gene (reference sequence). CDR3 nucleotides: TGTGCCAGTAGTGCGGGGACAGGGAGCGGAGAGACCCAGTACTTC. This encodes CASSAGTGSGETQYF.

This clone was seen more than once but under ten times. The chain employs TRBV2 and TRBJ1-5, with TRBD1 identical over 8 bases. Unmatched junction bases numbered 6, after V lost 6 bases and J lost 2 bases. The V gene's germline CDR1 is SNHLY and CDR2 FYNNEI. The CDR3 sequence is 15 residues long. As DNA, the CDR3 is TGTGCCAGCAGCGGACAGGGATTTGGCAATCAGCCCCAGCATTTT. Its translation is CASSGQGFGNQPQHF.

The chain carries TRBV28 and TRBJ1-6, with D uncertain. The CDR3 is 17 residues long. Germline lookup yields CDR1 MDHEN and CDR2 SYDVKM. V lost 2 bases and J 6 bases, leaving 17 bases between the germline ends. The chain's CDR3 is CASSLGGSGVANSPLHF. In DNA form, the CDR3 reads TGTGCCAGCAGTTTAGGTGGCAGCGGAGTAGCTAATTCACCCCTCCACTTT. Drawing the rest from reference TRBV28 and TRBJ1-6, the complete variable domain is DVKVTQSSRYLVKRTGEKVFLECVQDMDHENMFWYRQDPGLGLRLIYFSYDVKMKEKGDIPEGYSVSREKKERFSLILESASTNQTSMYLCASSLGGSGVANSPLHFGNGTRLTVT.

This clone was counted between two and nine times. The rearrangement links TRBV7-8 to TRBJ2-7; no firm D call. CDR1 is SGHVS and CDR2 is FQNEAQ in the germline V gene. The CDR3 covers 13 residues. Trimming left V 1 base short and J 1 base short, with 5 bases between. The CDR3 DNA follows: TGTGCCAGCAGCTTAGTGCCATCCTACGAGCAGTACTTC. Protein: CASSLVPSYEQYF.

The chain has TRBV4-2 and TRBJ1-5; D is possibly TRBD1 (5 bases). Germline V gives CDR1 LGHNA, CDR2 YNFKEQ. The CDR3 is made up of 13 amino acids. V was trimmed by 4 bases and J by 1 base, leaving 5 bases between them. The CDR3 reads CASSRDSNQPQHF. The CDR3 coding sequence is TGTGCCAGCAGCCGGGACAGCAATCAGCCCCAGCATTTT.

This clone came up a few times. This chain joins TRBV7-9 and TRBJ2-3; 9 bases map to TRBD2. The CDR3 sequence is 12 residues long. V lost 4 bases to trimming and J lost 10 bases; unmatched junction nucleotides: 3. The germline V gene encodes CDR1 SEHNR and CDR2 FQNEAQ (reference sequence). The CDR3 nucleotides are TGTGCCAGCAGCTCCTTAGCGGGGGCGCAGTATTTT. It is translated as CASSSLAGAQYF. The full variable domain, completed using reference TRBV7-9 and TRBJ2-3, is DTGVSQNPRHKITKRGQNVTFRCDPISEHNRLYWYRQTLGQGPEFLTYFQNEAQLEKSRLLSDRFSAERPKGSFSTLEIQRTEQGDSAMYLCASSSLAGAQYFGPGTRLTVL.

The V gene is TRBV27, the J gene TRBJ2-3; TRBD2 agrees at 9 bases. Germline CDR1 MNHEY, CDR2 SMNVEV (reference sequence). The CDR3 is 16 residues long. Trimming took 5 bases from V and 3 from J; bases not matched to a gene: 9. The CDR3 here is CASSGGLAGFTDTQYF. The CDR3 region has the DNA TGTGCCAGCAGTGGGGGGCTAGCGGGGTTTACAGATACGCAGTATTTT.